A single sample gave rise to the 24 T cell receptor beta chains below, sequenced in a study of blood T cells in healthy people across ages. A sample-barcoded 5' primer and a J-beta primer mix were used in a second PCR of roughly 7 to 11 cycles. TCRdb ran MiXCR on the 5' RACE reads and lists one entry per CDR3 protein. The table has approximately 700,000 distinct CDR3 sequences, roughly 32% seen once. Sequencing was performed on blood. These receptor sequences come from a woman at least 80 years old in good health.

The J gene is TRBJ1-5, the V gene TRBV30, with a possible D match to TRBD1 (5 bases). V lost 2 bases and J lost 0, with 11 bases in between. The CDR3 is made up of 15 amino acids. Germline CDR1 is GTSNPN and CDR2 is SVGIG (reference sequence). CDR3 in amino acids: CAWSPGMFSNQPQHF. The CDR3 DNA follows: TGTGCCTGGAGTCCAGGGATGTTTAGCAATCAGCCCCAGCATTTT.

J is TRBJ1-3 and V is TRBV6-6, with 7 positions matching TRBD1. The junction had 2 bases not matched to a gene; V was cut back by 6 bases and J by 0 bases. This CDR3 is built from 14 residues. Germline V gene lookup returns CDR1 MNHNY and CDR2 SVGAGI (reference sequence). In DNA, the CDR3 is TGTGCCAGCAGCAGACAGGGCTCTGGAAACACCATATATTTT. Its protein is CASSRQGSGNTIYF.

Turning to this clonotype: Since a much larger clone is just one base distant, this may be a read error. V usage is TRBV6-6 and J usage is TRBJ1-6, with 7 bases aligning to TRBD1. The CDR3 is 14 amino acids. Germline-derived CDR1 and CDR2 are MNHNY and SVGAGI (reference sequence). This chain's CDR3 is CASSHRGRDSPPHF. The CDR3, as DNA: TGTGCCAGCAGTCACAGGGGTCGGGATTCACCCCCCCACTTT.

The chain has TRBV12-3 or TRBV12-4 and TRBJ2-3, with D possibly being TRBD2 (5 bases). Trimming removed 4 bases from V and 8 bases from J, with 10 bases in between. This CDR3 spans 12 amino acids. CDR3 sequence (DNA): TGTGCCAGCAGTTCCCGGGGTGGTACGCAGTATTTT. Translated: CASSSRGGTQYF.

Note on this clonotype: A much more abundant neighbour one base away suggests this may be a read error. The chain carries TRBV28 and TRBJ2-1; possibly TRBD1 for D (7 bases). Germline V gives CDR1 MDHEN, CDR2 SYDVKM. The CDR3 is 15 amino acids. V lost 6 bases, J lost 12 bases, and 24 bases lay in between. The CDR3 DNA reads TGTGCCAGCAGCCGCCCCAGGGGGAGGATCGATGGGCAGTTCTTC. This encodes CASSRPRGRIDGQFF.

In its sample, this clonotype was seen once. This chain connects TRBV9 to TRBJ1-1; D unclear. The CDR3 totals 15 residues. With 0 bases removed from V and 0 bases from J, the gap between germline ends came to 9 bases. CDR1 and CDR2 (germline): SGDLS, YYNGEE. The CDR3 DNA reads TGTGCCAGCAGCGTAGAGGCCGCCCTGAACACTGAAGCTTTCTTT. Translation: CASSVEAALNTEAFF. Together with reference TRBV9 and TRBJ1-1, the CDR3 gives the full variable domain: DSGVTQTPKHLITATGQRVTLRCSPRSGDLSVYWYQQSLDQGLQFLIQYYNGEERAKGNILERFSAQQFPDLHSELNLSSLELGDSALYFCASSVEAALNTEAFFGQGTRLTVV.

This chain uses TRBV30 with TRBJ1-1; TRBD1 aligns across 7 bases. The CDR3 has 13 amino acids. The germline V gene encodes CDR1 GTSNPN and CDR2 SVGIG (reference sequence). V gave up 4 bases and J gave up 0 bases; unmatched junction bases: 2. The CDR3 region is CAWKGQLNTEAFF. Written as DNA, the CDR3 is TGTGCCTGGAAGGGACAGTTGAACACTGAAGCTTTCTTT.

On this clonotype itself: Just one base apart from a much larger clone, this may be a read error. The chain couples TRBV3-1 to TRBJ2-1; no definite D call. The germline CDR1 and CDR2 sequences are LGHDT and YNNKEL (reference sequence). Trimming removed 1 base at V and 10 bases at J, with 20 bases between. The CDR3 has 16 residues. CDR3 in DNA: TGTGCCAGCAGCCAAGGCCGGACCAAAGCATCGTACGAGCAGTTCTTC. Protein: CASSQGRTKASYEQFF.

This clonotype occurred a few times. The chain employs TRBV3-1 and TRBJ2-2; 7 positions agree with TRBD1. The junction had 5 bases not matched to a gene; V was cut back by 6 bases and J by 7 bases. The CDR3 runs 13 residues. The germline V gene has CDR1 LGHDT and CDR2 YNNKEL (reference sequence). Here the CDR3 reads CASSSTGHGELFF. The CDR3 coding sequence is TGTGCCAGCAGTTCGACAGGGCACGGGGAGCTGTTTTTT.

This clonotype was observed a few times. The J gene is TRBJ2-3, the V gene TRBV12-3 or TRBV12-4; 9 positions agree with TRBD1. The CDR3 is 15 residues long. With V trimmed by 5 bases and J by 3 bases, 6 bases remained unmatched. The chain's CDR3 is CASSVQGARTDTQYF. DNA for the CDR3: TGTGCCAGCAGTGTACAGGGGGCCCGGACAGATACGCAGTATTTT.

This clonotype has a count of ten or more. V usage is TRBV7-9 and J usage is TRBJ2-1; no firm D call. The CDR3 has 13 residues. Trimming shortened V by 3 bases and J by 6 bases, and 9 bases separated the two germline ends. The germline V gene has CDR1 SEHNR and CDR2 FQNEAQ (reference sequence). CDR3 residues: CASSFSVTNEQFF. CDR3 DNA sequence: TGTGCCAGCAGCTTCAGTGTGACCAATGAGCAGTTCTTC.

Turning to this clonotype: A read error may produce the germline difference seen at one junction end. The V gene is TRBV9, the J gene TRBJ1-1, with 8 nucleotides matching TRBD1. The CDR3 sequence is 15 residues long. Germline V gives CDR1 SGDLS, CDR2 YYNGEE. This CDR3 is CASSGGDRWATGAFF. For the CDR3, the DNA is TGTGCCAGCAGCGGCGGGGACAGGTGGGCCACTGGAGCTTTCTTT.

This clonotype occurred many times. The CDR3 loop reads CASSSRGGGTDTQYF. The CDR3 DNA reads as TGTGCCAGCAGTTCACGGGGGGGCGGGACAGATACGCAGTATTTT. The V call is TRBV28, the J call TRBJ2-3; 8 nucleotides line up with TRBD2. V lost 4 bases to trimming and J lost 3 bases; unmatched junction nucleotides: 6. Looked up from germline, CDR1 is MDHEN and CDR2 is SYDVKM. The CDR3 consists of 15 residues.

The V call is TRBV7-9, the J call TRBJ2-3, with D perhaps assigned TRBD1 or TRBD2 (7 bases each). Germline values: CDR1 SEHNR, CDR2 FQNEAQ (reference sequence). The CDR3 has 14 amino acids. The V and J ends lost 4 bases and 5 bases respectively, with 13 bases between them. CDR3 sequence: CASSYRGGGDTQYF. In nucleotides, the CDR3 is TGTGCCAGCAGCTACAGGGGAGGGGGAGATACGCAGTATTTT.

Note on this clonotype: A much larger clone lies a single base off, so this may be a read error. This chain joins TRBV5-6 and TRBJ1-4, with D possibly matching TRBD1 (6 bases). The germline V and J ends were trimmed by 2 bases and 0 bases, with 14 bases remaining between them. The V gene's germline CDR1 is SGHDT and CDR2 YYEEEE. The CDR3 consists of 17 residues. The CDR3 region has the DNA TGTGCCAGCAGCTTCGTCGGGGGGCCTGCAACTAATGAAAAACTGTTTTTT. It encodes CASSFVGGPATNEKLFF.

This clonotype was recorded many times. V gene TRBV2 combines with J gene TRBJ2-7; perhaps TRBD2 as D (5 bases). The CDR3 length is 14 residues. Trimming took 3 bases from V and 4 from J, leaving 13 bases between them. CDR1 is SNHLY and CDR2 is FYNNEI in the germline V gene. The CDR3 DNA reads TGTGCCAGCAGTGATTTCGACTACCTTTACGAGCAGTACTTC. Translated: CASSDFDYLYEQYF.

This clonotype came up many times. The chain carries TRBV6-1 and TRBJ2-7; no reliable D call. V lost 2 bases, J lost 1 base, and 9 bases lay in between. Germline assignment: CDR1 MNHNS and CDR2 SASEGT. The CDR3 covers 14 residues. CDR3 in amino acids: CASSESSPSYEQYF. The CDR3 DNA is TGTGCCAGCAGTGAATCTTCTCCATCCTACGAGCAGTACTTC.

This chain uses TRBV4-2 with TRBJ2-5, with D perhaps TRBD1 or TRBD2 (5 bases each). From germline, CDR1 is LGHNA and CDR2 YNFKEQ. V lost 4 bases to trimming and J lost 2 bases, with 14 bases between them. The CDR3 is made up of 15 amino acids. CDR3 nucleotides: TGTGCCAGCAGCCCCGAGCAGGGAGTTCAAGAGACCCAGTACTTC. This encodes CASSPEQGVQETQYF.

The chain is built from TRBV28 and TRBJ1-5, with a possible D match to TRBD1 (6 bases). CDR1 is MDHEN, CDR2 SYDVKM, per germline. Trimming left V 11 bases short and J 4 bases short, with 15 bases between. CDR3 size: 13 residues. The CDR3 protein is CAAQRGGNQPQHF. The CDR3 DNA reads TGTGCCGCACAACGAGGGGGGAATCAGCCCCAGCATTTT.

The rearrangement uses TRBV9 and TRBJ1-4; D call uncertain. The CDR3 spans 14 residues. Trimming left V 4 bases short and J 6 bases short, with 13 bases between. The V gene's germline CDR1 is SGDLS and CDR2 YYNGEE. The CDR3, as DNA: TGTGCCAGCAGCACCTCCGGGGTAGATGAAAAACTGTTTTTT. Its translation is CASSTSGVDEKLFF.

Concerning this clonotype: One end of the junction does not line up with germline, which may come from a read error. This chain connects TRBV11-2 to TRBJ1-2; unclear D gene. This CDR3 is built from 15 residues. Germline V gene lookup returns CDR1 SGHAT and CDR2 FQNNGV. The CDR3 sequence: CASSLGESANYGYTF. The CDR3 DNA is TGTGCCAGCAGCTTAGGAGAGTCAGCTAACTACGGCTACACCTTC.

This chain uses TRBV7-2 with TRBJ2-2, with D possibly TRBD2 on 6 matching bases. The CDR3 covers 18 residues. V dropped 1 base and J dropped 3 bases, with 18 bases sitting between them. Germline V CDR1 and CDR2: SGHTA, FQGNSA. DNA for the CDR3: TGTGCCAGCAGCTTAGGGTCAAGGAGGGGCGCACACACCGGGGAGCTGTTTTTT. This encodes CASSLGSRRGAHTGELFF.

DNA of the CDR3: TGTGCCAGCAGAACCGGGACAGATAGCAATCAGCCCCAGCATTTT. This encodes CASRTGTDSNQPQHF. The chain employs TRBV12-3 or TRBV12-4 and TRBJ1-5; 7 bases fit TRBD1. CDR3 size: 15 residues. J was trimmed by 0 bases and V by 6 bases; bases with no gene match: 5.

This clonotype was counted ten times or more. The chain links TRBV4-2 to TRBJ1-1; weak D call: TRBD1 (6 bases). Germline V gives CDR1 LGHNA, CDR2 YNFKEQ. The CDR3 is made up of 18 amino acids. Trimming stripped 4 bases from V and 1 base from J, with 22 bases between. The CDR3 spells CASSRSPGEGQGNTEAFF. Written as DNA, the CDR3 is TGTGCCAGCAGCCGATCCCCCGGGGAGGGACAAGGGAACACTGAAGCTTTCTTT.